One and the same sample provided the 9 T cell receptor beta chains below, sequenced in a study of cytomegalovirus exposure and HLA in healthy donors. The PCR had 60 Vbeta and 13 Jbeta primers. Only in-frame clones appear in the TCRdb table, and some are missing; sequencing was by immunoSEQ multiplex PCR. The table lists approximately 120,000 clones. Material for sequencing was PBMCs. These TCRs come from a man younger than 35 in good health and CMV-seronegative.

The chain uses TRBV18 and TRBJ1-1; 8 bases are shared with TRBD1. Trimming took 2 bases from V and 4 from J; bases not matched to a gene: 9. The CDR3 runs 16 residues. Germline-derived CDR1 and CDR2 are KGHSH and LQKENI. The CDR3 coding sequence is TGTGCCAGCTCACCAGGGACAGGCCGGGGGAGCACTGAAGCTTTCTTT. Protein sequence: CASSPGTGRGSTEAFF.

This chain links TRBV5-1 with TRBJ2-3, with a possible D match to TRBD2 (6 bases). The CDR3 loop spans 15 amino acids. CDR1 SGHRS and CDR2 YFSETQ come from the germline V gene. Trimming stripped 1 base from V and 1 base from J, with 10 bases between. CDR3 amino acids: CASSLSAGRTDTQYF. The CDR3 DNA is TGCGCCAGCAGCTTGAGCGCGGGGCGCACAGATACGCAGTATTTT.

The rearrangement links TRBV5-1 to TRBJ2-7; 8 bases line up with TRBD1. Germline CDR1 SGHRS, CDR2 YFSETQ. V trimming: 0 bases; J trimming: 1 base; junction bases outside the gene matches: 9. The CDR3 is made up of 17 amino acids. CDR3: CASSLDWGRGLSYEQYF. CDR3 DNA sequence: TGCGCCAGCAGCTTGGATTGGGGCAGGGGGCTATCCTACGAGCAGTACTTC. Based on the CDR3 plus reference TRBV5-1 and TRBJ2-7, the full variable domain is KAGVTQTPRYLIKTRGQQVTLSCSPISGHRSVSWYQQTPGQGLQFLFEYFSETQRNKGNFPGRFSGRQFSNSRSEMNVSTLELGDSALYLCASSLDWGRGLSYEQYFGPGTRLTVT.

The CDR3 reads CASSLAYREQFF. The CDR3 DNA sequence: TGTGCCAGCAGCTTGGCTTATCGGGAGCAGTTCTTC. The chain employs TRBV5-6 and TRBJ2-1; D not certain. The CDR3 spans 12 residues. The ends were cut back, 0 bases at V and 10 bases at J, with 8 bases in the middle. Germline V gene sequence: CDR1 SGHDT, CDR2 YYEEEE.

The J gene is TRBJ1-2, the V gene TRBV28; D uncertain. V dropped 6 bases and J dropped 6 bases, with 11 bases sitting between them. The length of the CDR3 is 12 residues. Germline V gene sequence: CDR1 MDHEN, CDR2 SYDVKM. The DNA of the CDR3 is TGTGCCAGCAGGATGCCGGGGAATGGCTACACCTTC. Protein sequence: CASRMPGNGYTF.

J is TRBJ1-6 and V is TRBV30, with D unclear. Germline lookup yields CDR1 GTSNPN and CDR2 SVGIG (reference sequence). CDR3 length: 13 residues. Trimming removed 4 bases from V and 7 bases from J, with 11 bases in between. In DNA, the CDR3 is TGTGCCTGGAAGCCGAACTTCAATTCACCCCTCCACTTT. Its protein is CAWKPNFNSPLHF.

This rearrangement joins TRBV7-2 to TRBJ2-1; tentatively, D is TRBD1 (6 bases). Germline V lookup: CDR1 SGHTA, CDR2 FQGNSA. With 5 bases removed from V and 4 bases from J, the gap between germline ends came to 12 bases. This CDR3 comprises 14 residues. Here the CDR3 reads CASSPQQGYNEQFF. The CDR3 nucleotides read TGTGCCAGCAGCCCCCAACAGGGATACAATGAGCAGTTCTTC.

This rearrangement joins TRBV27 to TRBJ1-1; no firm D call. CDR3 length: 12 amino acids. Trimming removed 3 bases at V and 1 base at J, with 3 bases between. Germline V CDR1 and CDR2: MNHEY, SMNVEV (reference sequence). The CDR3 DNA reads as TGTGCCAGCAGTTTTAGGAACACTGAAGCTTTCTTT. Translating gives CASSFRNTEAFF.

The rearrangement links TRBV14 to TRBJ1-6, with TRBD1 identical over 8 bases. Germline assignment: CDR1 SGHDN and CDR2 FVKESK. The trim removed 0 bases at V and 7 bases at J, leaving 5 bases unmatched. The CDR3 covers 16 residues. This CDR3 is CASSQDRTGRNSPLHF. CDR3 sequence (DNA): TGTGCCAGCAGCCAAGACCGGACAGGGAGAAATTCACCCCTCCACTTT.